This entry features one TCR beta chain sequence. Germline V gene sequence: CDR1 SGHTS, CDR2 YDEGEE. This CDR3 region has 17 residues. V dropped 3 bases and J dropped 4; count of bases not matched to a gene: 9. This record belongs to a study of blood T cell repertoires in COVID-19. Study context: Samples came from the United States, Italy and Spain, spanning acute and convalescent COVID-19.

The table came from immunoSEQ multiplex PCR; TCRdb's copy has only in-frame clones and leaves some out. The data show 100,000 to 150,000 clones, approximately 86% seen once. The V call is TRBV5-8, the J call TRBJ2-1; TRBD2 agrees at 11 bases. This TCR came from a human donor in a cohort sampled during active COVID-19. The specimen was peripheral blood. CDR3 DNA sequence: TGTGCCAGCAGCTCGCTCGGCCTAGCGGGGGGTTACAATGAGCAGTTCTTC. It translates to CASSSLGLAGGYNEQFF.